This T cell receptor beta chain emerged from a study of blood T cell repertoires in COVID-19. Overall study: Samples of COVID-19 (acute and convalescent) were obtained from the United States, Italy and Spain.

Profiling relied on immunoSEQ multiplex PCR, and the TCRdb table lists in-frame clones only, not all of them. The data show around 100,000 clones, about 91% seen once. Germline-derived CDR1 and CDR2 are SEHNR and FQNEAQ (reference sequence). CDR3 size: 16 residues. V was pared by 0 bases and J by 4 bases, with 6 bases of the junction left unmatched. V is TRBV7-9 and J is TRBJ1-3; 7 bases line up with TRBD1. This receptor was taken from a man aged 45-60 years with acute or convalescent COVID-19. The sequencing input was peripheral blood. CDR3 residues: CASSLAQGDGGNTIYF. The CDR3 DNA sequence: TGTGCCAGCAGCTTAGCGCAGGGGGACGGAGGAAACACCATATATTTT.